Listed below are T cell receptor beta chains from one sample, sequenced in a study of identical twins. TCRdb reprocessed the 5' RACE reads with MiXCR, giving one entry per CDR3 protein. The table lists roughly 1.6 million distinct CDR3 sequences, about 31% of them singletons. The sequenced sample was cord blood. These receptors came from a newborn girl in good health. Each CDR3 is given with its conserved first and last residue. A D gene is named only where the DNA matches it firmly. Where a row states a size, it is once, few, many or the class of an expanded clone; other rows omit it.

j_gene,d_gene,v_gene,abundance,CDR3nt,CDR3aa
TRBJ1-6,-,TRBV7-2,-,TGTGCCAGCAGCCGGCAGAATCTCCTCCACTTT,CASSRQNLLHF
TRBJ2-3,-,TRBV7-2,few,TGTGCCAGCAGCTTAGCGCGATTGGCGTCTAGCACAGATACGCAGTATTTT,CASSLARLASSTDTQYF
TRBJ1-1,TRBD1,TRBV27,-,TGTGCCAGCAAAGGGACAGCCCCCGGGACAGTTGAAGCTTTCTTT,CASKGTAPGTVEAFF
TRBJ2-3,TRBD2,TRBV7-2,-,TGTGCCAGCAGCCCAGCGGGGGGGTCAGATACGCAGTATTTT,CASSPAGGSDTQYF
TRBJ2-3,-,TRBV25-1,many,TGTGCCAGCAGTGAAGTCGGCGGGACGAGCACAGATACGCAGTATTTT,CASSEVGGTSTDTQYF
TRBJ1-6,TRBD1,TRBV6-5,few,TGTGCCAGCAGTTACTCCGGACAGGGAACAAACTCATATAATTCACCCCTCCACTTT,CASSYSGQGTNSYNSPLHF
TRBJ1-2,TRBD1,TRBV7-8,-,TGTGCCAGCAGCCCGGGACAGGTCCTCTATGGCTACACCTTC,CASSPGQVLYGYTF
TRBJ2-7,TRBD2,TRBV13,-,TGTGCCAGCAGCTTAGGCGGGAGGATCGACGAGCAGTACTTC,CASSLGGRIDEQYF
TRBJ1-5,TRBD1,TRBV6-1,-,TGTGCCAGCAGGAAACCAGGGGGAGGTCAGCCCCAGCATTTT,CASRKPGGGQPQHF
TRBJ2-7,TRBD2,TRBV20-1,few,TGCAGTCGTACCGGGACTAGCGACTACGAGCAGTACTTC,CSRTGTSDYEQYF
TRBJ2-7,TRBD2,TRBV5-6,few,TGTGCCAGCAGCTTTCGTTGGTCTAGCGGGAGGTACGAGCAGTACTTC,CASSFRWSSGRYEQYF
TRBJ2-1,TRBD1,TRBV24-1,-,TGTGCCGCCAGTGATTACAGGGGGCAATACTACAATGAGCAGTTCTTC,CAASDYRGQYYNEQFF
TRBJ2-7,TRBD1,TRBV28,-,TGTGCCAGCAGTTTGTTAGGGACAGGCCCCTCCTACGAGCAGTACTTC,CASSLLGTGPSYEQYF
TRBJ1-1,-,TRBV20-1,-,TGCAGCGTTGCAGTCCTGAACACTGAAGCTTTCTTT,CSVAVLNTEAFF
TRBJ2-7,-,TRBV20-1,-,TGCAGTGCTAGGACAGGCGGTCCTTACGAGCAGTACTTC,CSARTGGPYEQYF
TRBJ2-5,TRBD2,TRBV10-3,few,TGTGCCATCAGTGCCTCTAGCGGGGAAGAGACCCAGTACTTC,CAISASSGEETQYF
TRBJ2-3,TRBD2,TRBV12-3/TRBV12-4,few,TGTGCCAGCAGTTGGAGCGGGAGGGTGGGAGATACGCAGTATTTT,CASSWSGRVGDTQYF
TRBJ1-4,TRBD1,TRBV10-3,few,TGTGCCATCAGTTCCTCTGCACAGGGGGCGTCTGAAAAACTGTTTTTT,CAISSSAQGASEKLFF
TRBJ2-7,-,TRBV27,once,TGTGCCAGCAGTCCCAGAAATGGACGAACGAGGGAGCAGTACTTC,CASSPRNGRTREQYF
TRBJ2-7,-,TRBV5-4,-,TGTGCCAGCAGCACAAGGGGGGGTTTCGAGCAGTACTTC,CASSTRGGFEQYF
TRBJ1-5,-,TRBV2,few,TGTGCCAGCAGTGAACAGGGGCGATATAGCAATCAGCCCCAGCATTTT,CASSEQGRYSNQPQHF
TRBJ2-1,TRBD2,TRBV5-1,-,TGCGCCAGCAGCTTGGCCCCAGCGGGAGGTAGATACAATGAGCAGTTCTTC,CASSLAPAGGRYNEQFF